This is a list of T cell receptor beta chains from one sample in a study of beta chain features in type 1 diabetes. Profiled with immunoSEQ multiplex PCR; TCRdb holds only in-frame clones, not every one. The sample has just under 150,000 clones, 8.5% to 12% seen once. Sequenced sample: naive CD4+ T cells from blood. The receptors shown here come from a man aged 18 to 30 in good health. The CDR3 runs from the conserved cysteine through the conserved F or W. The D gene is left open where the match is weak. Expanded clones get a size class; other rows say once, few or many, or leave the size out.

>TRBV10-3|TRBJ2-7|-|many
TGTGCCATCAGTGAGCAACAGGGTCCGTACGAGCAGTACTTC
CAISEQQGPYEQYF
>TRBV6-1|TRBJ2-7|-|-
TGTGCCAGCAGTGAAAGGACAACTACCGAGCAGTACTTC
CASSERTTTEQYF
>TRBV30|TRBJ2-7|TRBD1|-
TGTGCCTGGACCGTGGGACAGCCCTACGAGCAGTACTTC
CAWTVGQPYEQYF
>TRBV5-1|TRBJ2-7|TRBD1|-
TGCGCCAGCAGCTCGTTTGACAGGGGGCAAGAGCAGTACTTC
CASSSFDRGQEQYF
>TRBV5-1|TRBJ2-5|-|-
TGCGCCAGCAGCCTAGGGACAAACCAAGAGACCCAGTACTTC
CASSLGTNQETQYF
>TRBV11-2|TRBJ2-1|TRBD2|-
TGTGCCAGCAGCGAGACTAGCGGCTCCTACAATGAGCAGTTCTTC
CASSETSGSYNEQFF
>TRBV13|TRBJ1-6|TRBD1|few
TGTGCCAGCAGCTTATACAGGGGCCAAGGGTATAATTCACCCCTCCACTTT
CASSLYRGQGYNSPLHF
>TRBV18|TRBJ2-7|TRBD2|few
TGTGCCAGCTCACCACCTGCCACTAGCGGGGGGGCCGGTGAGCAGTACTTC
CASSPPATSGGAGEQYF
>TRBV9|TRBJ2-1|-|-
TGTGCCAGCAGCGTAGGTCAATACAATGAGCAGTTCTTC
CASSVGQYNEQFF
>TRBV19|TRBJ2-1|-|many
TGTGCCAGTAGGGAACACACGGGCAATGAGCAGTTCTTC
CASREHTGNEQFF
>TRBV19|TRBJ1-4|-|-
TGTGCCAGTAGAAAACAGGGCCGTGGTGAAAAACTGTTTTTT
CASRKQGRGEKLFF
>TRBV25-1|TRBJ2-1|-|many
TGTGCCAGCAACTCAGGCAATGAGCAGTTCTTC
CASNSGNEQFF
>TRBV10-3|TRBJ2-7|TRBD1|few
TGTGCCATAGAGATCCGCCGGGACAGGGCGTGGGAGCAGTACTTC
CAIEIRRDRAWEQYF
>TRBV7-9|TRBJ2-5|TRBD1|many
TGTGCCAGCAGCCTCGCAGGGGGAGAGACCCAGTACTTC
CASSLAGGETQYF
>TRBV9|TRBJ2-5|TRBD2|-
TGTGCCAGCAGCGTGGGCTTGGCTAGCGGGGGGGCAGAGACCCAGTACTTC
CASSVGLASGGAETQYF
>TRBV7-8|TRBJ1-1|-|once
TGTGCCAGCAGCTTAGTGGGGAGGAACACTGAAGCTTTCTTT
CASSLVGRNTEAFF
>TRBV2|TRBJ1-5|TRBD1|-
TGTGCCAGCAGTGTACAGGGGGCGGCGAACAATCAGCCCCAGCATTTT
CASSVQGAANNQPQHF
>TRBV7-9|TRBJ1-2|TRBD1|-
TGTGCCAGCAGCCGAGGGACAGTGGGCTATGGCTACACCTTC
CASSRGTVGYGYTF
>TRBV6-6|TRBJ1-3|-|-
TGTGCCAGCAGACTAAATGCGGGAAACACCATATATTTT
CASRLNAGNTIYF
>TRBV7-2|TRBJ2-1|TRBD2|-
TGTGCCAGCAGCCTTAGACTAGCGGTCGATGAGCAGTTCTTC
CASSLRLAVDEQFF
>TRBV30|TRBJ1-2|TRBD1|few
TGTGCCGGGAGACAGGGGGCTAACTATGGCTACACCTTC
CAGRQGANYGYTF
>TRBV10-3|TRBJ2-1|TRBD2|few
TGTGCCACAACTAGCGGGGGGATTAACAATGAGCAGTTCTTC
CATTSGGINNEQFF
>TRBV5-4|TRBJ2-5|TRBD2|few
TGTGCCAGCAGCTTGGGGAAGCGGGGCAGACAAGAGACCCAGTACTTC
CASSLGKRGRQETQYF
>TRBV19|TRBJ2-1|TRBD2|few
TGTGCCAGTAGTTTTAGCGGGGGGGCCAGTGAGCAGTTCTTC
CASSFSGGASEQFF
>TRBV7-9|TRBJ2-1|-|many
TGTGCCAGCAGCTTAGAAAATTGGGAGAATGAGCAGTTCTTC
CASSLENWENEQFF
>TRBV10-2|TRBJ1-6|-|few
TGCGCCAGCAGTGAGTCTGCAGATTCACCCCTCCACTTT
CASSESADSPLHF
>TRBV4-3|TRBJ2-1|-|many
TGCGCCAGCAGCCAAGACGGACTCCGGGAGCAGTTCTTC
CASSQDGLREQFF
>TRBV5-1|TRBJ2-7|TRBD2|-
TGCGCCAGCAGCTTGCGGACTAGCGGGGGCCTCCTCTCCTACGAGCAGTACTTC
CASSLRTSGGLLSYEQYF
>TRBV30|TRBJ1-2|TRBD1|-
TGTGCCTGGGTACAGGGGGGTTATGGCTACACCTTC
CAWVQGGYGYTF
>TRBV9|TRBJ2-1|TRBD1|-
TGTGCCAGCAGCGTCGGCCGGGACAGGGGTAATGAGCAGTTCTTC
CASSVGRDRGNEQFF
>TRBV7-9|TRBJ1-6|TRBD1|few
TGTGCCAGCAGCTTAGATCGGACAGGGGGCTTTAATTCACCCCTCCACTTT
CASSLDRTGGFNSPLHF
>TRBV4-2|TRBJ1-4|-|few
TGTGCCAGCAGCCCCCGAGGGGGGGATGAAAAACTGTTTTTT
CASSPRGGDEKLFF
>TRBV11-2|TRBJ2-3|TRBD2|-
TGTGCCAGCAGCTTATCCTTAGGAGCGGGGAATACGCAGTATTTT
CASSLSLGAGNTQYF
>TRBV5-1|TRBJ2-7|TRBD1|few
TGCGCCAGCAGCCCGACTTGGACAGGGTCAGACGAGCAGTACTTC
CASSPTWTGSDEQYF